Listed below are T cell receptor beta chains from one sample, sequenced in a study of blood T cell repertoires in COVID-19. This table comes from immunoSEQ multiplex PCR, and its TCRdb copy is limited to in-frame clones, with some not included. The table has about 270,000 clones, under 90% seen once. Sequenced sample: PBMCs or T cells enriched from blood (not recorded which). The source of these receptors is a woman aged 60-70 years who had recovered from COVID-19. Both conserved end residues are part of each CDR3. D genes are given only for firm matches. Part of the rows lack a size; the others show once, few, many or a class for expanded clones.

CDR3 | DNA | length | J | size | D | V
CASSQSGGYEKLFF | TGTGCCAGCAGCCAGTCAGGGGGCTATGAAAAACTGTTTTTT | 14 | TRBJ1-4 | NA | TRBD1 | TRBV3-1/TRBV3-2
CATSRQGSYGYTF | TGTGCCACCAGCAGGCAGGGGAGCTATGGCTACACCTTC | 13 | TRBJ1-2 | NA | NA | TRBV15
CASSPPSGEQYF | TGTGCCAGCAGTCCCCCTTCGGGGGAGCAGTACTTC | 12 | TRBJ2-7 | once | NA | TRBV12-3/TRBV12-4
CASSFTGTGDPDTQYF | TGTGCCAGCAGTTTCACCGGGACAGGGGACCCAGATACGCAGTATTTT | 16 | TRBJ2-3 | NA | TRBD1 | TRBV28
CSVSGVNGYTF | TGCAGCGTTTCGGGAGTGAACGGCTACACCTTC | 11 | TRBJ1-2 | NA | NA | TRBV29-1
CASSGQGASGNTIYF | TGCGCCAGCAGTGGACAGGGGGCTTCTGGAAACACCATATATTTT | 15 | TRBJ1-3 | NA | TRBD1 | TRBV10-2
CASLAVTGELFF | TGCGCCAGCCTGGCCGTCACCGGGGAGCTGTTTTTT | 12 | TRBJ2-2 | NA | NA | TRBV10-1
CASSLETGWEETQYF | TGTGCCAGCTCACTCGAGACAGGGTGGGAAGAGACCCAGTACTTC | 15 | TRBJ2-5 | NA | TRBD1 | TRBV18
CASTVGLAGPGEQFF | TGTGCCAGCACCGTTGGACTAGCGGGCCCGGGTGAGCAGTTCTTC | 15 | TRBJ2-1 | NA | TRBD2 | TRBV27
CASSSAGGLQETQYF | TGTGCCAGCAGCTCGGCGGGGGGGCTCCAAGAGACCCAGTACTTC | 15 | TRBJ2-5 | NA | TRBD2 | TRBV5-8
CASSVTSGSYEQFF | TGTGCCAGCAGCGTGACTAGCGGGAGTTATGAGCAGTTCTTC | 14 | TRBJ2-1 | NA | TRBD2 | TRBV9
CASGTSGIGYNEQFF | TGCGCCAGCGGCACAAGCGGGATAGGCTACAATGAGCAGTTCTTC | 15 | TRBJ2-1 | few | TRBD2 | TRBV5-1